The entry below gives a single TCR beta chain sequence along with its context. Its matching antigen is unknown. Generated by immunoSEQ multiplex PCR, the TCRdb table keeps only in-frame clones and is missing some. The profile covers about 97,000 clones, with around 90% appearing a single time and about 15% taken by the ten largest. This CDR3 has 14 residues. V was clipped by 5 bases and J by 8 bases; unmatched bases: 6. Germline V gene lookup returns CDR1 SEHNR and CDR2 FQNEAQ (reference sequence). This specimen belongs to a study of graft-versus-host responses after intestinal transplantation. About the research overall: Grafts that recipients had were multivisceral, liver-intestinal, or isolated intestinal transplants.

Points from the study as a whole: Early post-transplant HvG declines showed an association with peak circulating GvH clone levels.

The chain joins TRBV7-9 to TRBJ1-4, with 9 bases fitting TRBD1. The TCR originated in a human patient who received an intestinal transplant, so some T cells may come from the graft donor. Here the sequenced sample was PBMCs, taken around 450 days after intestinal transplant. The CDR3, as DNA: TGTGCCAGCAGCGTTCCCGGGACAGGGGAAAAACTGTTTTTT. Translated, it gives CASSVPGTGEKLFF.